One sample yielded the 22 T cell receptor beta chains listed below, sequenced in a study of T-cell reconstitution after alpha-beta-depleted transplantation in children. Unique molecular identifiers were used in preparing the TCRbeta library. MiXCR was run by TCRdb on the PCR reads, yielding one entry per CDR3 protein. There are around 580,000 distinct CDR3 sequences in the sample; 20% to 25% occur only once, and about 14% lies in the top ten. Specimen: PBMCs, mostly from graft donor cells, collected 360 days after TCRalphabeta/CD19-depleted stem cell transplant. The receptors were gathered from a boy younger than two who had a stem cell transplant for acute myeloid leukemia, so the T cells may come from the graft donor.

There are many counts of this clonotype. V gene TRBV6-2 or TRBV6-3 combines with J gene TRBJ2-3, with D possibly matching TRBD1 (7 bases). The CDR3 extends over 15 amino acids. Germline V gene lookup returns CDR1 MNHEY and CDR2 SVGEGT. Trimming took 6 bases from V and 5 from J, leaving 18 bases between them. CDR3 region: CASRGGTEKLDTQYF. CDR3 bases: TGTGCCAGCAGAGGGGGGACAGAAAAATTAGATACGCAGTATTTT.

The chain joins TRBV6-5 to TRBJ2-2; D may be TRBD1 or TRBD2 (5 bases each). The CDR3 runs 14 residues. Trimming pared 2 bases from V and 6 bases from J, leaving 10 bases between. The germline V gene has CDR1 MNHEY and CDR2 SVGAGI. The CDR3 sequence is CASSYTWGPGELFF. The CDR3 DNA reads as TGTGCCAGCAGTTACACGTGGGGACCCGGGGAGCTGTTTTTT.

This clonotype was counted many times. The rearrangement links TRBV29-1 to TRBJ2-1; D unresolved. Germline V CDR1 and CDR2: SQVTM, ANQGSEA. V was shortened by 3 bases and J by 2 bases, with 8 bases between the two germline ends. There are 13 residues in the CDR3. The CDR3 protein is CSVEAITYNEQFF. CDR3 coding DNA: TGCAGCGTTGAGGCCATTACCTACAATGAGCAGTTCTTC.

The rearrangement uses TRBV29-1 and TRBJ2-7; the match to TRBD2 covers 7 bases. The V gene's germline CDR1 is SQVTM and CDR2 ANQGSEA. The CDR3 length is 15 residues. V gave up 2 bases and J gave up 5 bases; unmatched junction bases: 12. CDR3 DNA sequence: TGCAGCGTTGAAATGGGGGAGGGCAGGGCCAACGAGCAGTACTTC. Translated, it gives CSVEMGEGRANEQYF.

The chain links TRBV21-1 to TRBJ2-7. TRBV21-1 is listed as a pseudogene. CDR3 length equals 15 residues. This CDR3 is CASSKELACAYEQYV. CDR3 sequence (DNA): TGTGCCAGCAGCAAAGAGCTGGCCTGCGCCTACGAGCAGTACGTC.

This clonotype appeared many times. The V call is TRBV18, the J call TRBJ2-6; D not resolved. V lost 2 bases, J lost 2 bases, and 1 base lay in between. Per the germline V gene, CDR1 is KGHSH and CDR2 is LQKENI. The CDR3 contains 13 residues. The CDR3 reads CASSPTGANVLTF. The CDR3 DNA follows: TGTGCCAGCTCACCAACTGGGGCCAACGTCCTGACTTTC.

In its sample, this clonotype was seen a few times. The rearrangement joins TRBV20-1 to TRBJ1-1; 9 bases agree with TRBD1. Germline CDR1 is DFQATT and CDR2 is SNEGSKA (reference sequence). The length of the CDR3 is 14 residues. This CDR3 reads CRSVPQGAGTEAFF. DNA for the CDR3: TGCAGGTCCGTTCCACAGGGGGCAGGCACTGAAGCTTTCTTT.

This chain joins TRBV7-9 and TRBJ1-3, with 7 bases aligning to TRBD1. The germline V gene encodes CDR1 SEHNR and CDR2 FQNEAQ (reference sequence). This CDR3 comprises 15 residues. J was trimmed by 2 bases and V by 4 bases; bases with no gene match: 5. DNA for the CDR3: TGTGCCAGCAGCTCGATCGGGACAGCTGGAAACACCATATATTTT. It yields the protein CASSSIGTAGNTIYF.

The chain has TRBV5-1 and TRBJ2-2, with D possibly TRBD1 on 6 matching bases. Trimming shortened V by 5 bases and J by 4 bases, and 9 bases separated the two germline ends. This CDR3 is built from 13 residues. Per germline, CDR1 SGHRS and CDR2 YFSETQ. DNA of the CDR3: TGCGCCAGCAGGCCACAGGGCACCGGGGAGCTGTTTTTT. As protein: CASRPQGTGELFF.

In its sample, this clonotype was seen many times. The chain uses TRBV12-3 or TRBV12-4 and TRBJ1-5; TRBD1 aligns across 8 bases. With 6 bases clipped from V and 5 bases from J, the junction kept 6 bases outside the gene matches. CDR3 size: 14 residues. The chain's CDR3 is CASSRTGLDQPQHF. The CDR3 bases are TGTGCCAGCAGCAGGACAGGGCTTGATCAGCCCCAGCATTTT.

This chain links TRBV20-1 with TRBJ2-6, with 7 bases lining up with TRBD1. From germline, CDR1 is DFQATT and CDR2 SNEGSKA (reference sequence). The CDR3 is 16 residues long. The J segment lost 1 base and the V segment lost 5 bases, leaving 8 bases of the junction unmatched. CDR3 DNA sequence: TGCAGTGCTTCTTATATCAGGGGGTCTGGGGCCAACGTCCTGACTTTC. Amino acid sequence: CSASYIRGSGANVLTF.

As DNA, the CDR3 is TGCAGTGCTAGGAACCGGGACAGGGGGGACTATGGCTACACCTTC. Translated: CSARNRDRGDYGYTF. V gene TRBV20-1 combines with J gene TRBJ1-2, with 11 bases identical to TRBD1. Per the germline V gene, CDR1 is DFQATT and CDR2 is SNEGSKA (reference sequence). This CDR3 has 15 residues. With 3 bases clipped from V and 3 bases from J, the junction kept 6 bases outside the gene matches.

This chain links TRBV20-1 with TRBJ1-2; a possible D gene is TRBD1 (6 bases). Deletions cut 0 bases from V and 8 bases from J, with 19 bases between. The CDR3 is 15 amino acids. Germline values: CDR1 DFQATT, CDR2 SNEGSKA (reference sequence). The chain's CDR3 is CSARDSLQGLLGYTF. CDR3 sequence (DNA): TGCAGTGCTAGAGATTCTCTTCAGGGGTTGTTGGGCTACACCTTC.

In its sample, this clonotype was seen many times. The chain links TRBV5-1 to TRBJ2-2; weak D call: TRBD2 (5 bases). The CDR3 is 17 amino acids. V shed 1 base and J shed 0 bases, with 13 bases lying between them. Germline V gene sequence: CDR1 SGHRS, CDR2 YFSETQ. The CDR3 is CASSLWAGGSNTGELFF. The DNA of the CDR3 is TGCGCCAGCAGCTTGTGGGCCGGAGGATCGAACACCGGGGAGCTGTTTTTT.

The table lists this clonotype with many counts. The germline gene is not matched at one end of the junction; a read error may be the cause. The rearrangement links TRBV20-1 to TRBJ2-1; 12 nucleotides match TRBD1. CDR1 is DFQATT, CDR2 SNEGSKA, per germline (reference sequence). CDR3 length: 11 amino acids. In DNA form, the CDR3 reads TGCAGTGCTACCCGGGACAGGGGGCGGATCTTC. It translates to CSATRDRGRIF.

This clonotype was seen repeatedly, ten times or more. The rearrangement links TRBV20-1 to TRBJ2-5, with D unclear. The germline gives CDR1 DFQATT, CDR2 SNEGSKA (reference sequence). V was shortened by 3 bases and J by 4 bases, with 6 bases between the two germline ends. The CDR3 has 11 amino acids. CDR3 nucleotides: TGCAGTGCTAGTTTTAGAGAGACCCAGTACTTC. It is translated as CSASFRETQYF.

This clonotype was observed at least ten times. V is TRBV2 and J is TRBJ2-5, with D maybe TRBD1 (5 bases). Trimming stripped 5 bases from V and 2 bases from J, with 9 bases between. Germline loops: CDR1 SNHLY, CDR2 FYNNEI. The CDR3 totals 13 residues. CDR3 protein: CASSWYRQETQYF. For the CDR3, the DNA is TGTGCCAGCAGTTGGTACAGGCAAGAGACCCAGTACTTC.

This clonotype was recorded a few times. V usage is TRBV10-3 and J usage is TRBJ2-3, with TRBD2 matching 10 bases. The length of the CDR3 is 17 residues. Germline V gene data show CDR1 as ENHRY and CDR2 as SYGVKD. Germline trimming cut 0 bases from V and 0 bases from J; bases unmatched to any gene: 3. The CDR3 nucleotides read TGTGCCATCAGTGAGTCGGCTAGCGGGGGTAGCACAGATACGCAGTATTTT. This codes for CAISESASGGSTDTQYF.

This chain links TRBV15 with TRBJ1-5, with D unclear. The CDR3 runs to 20 residues. V lost 0 bases and J lost 3, with 24 bases in between. Germline V gives CDR1 LNHNV, CDR2 YYDKDF (reference sequence). The CDR3 DNA reads as TGTGCCACCAGCAGAGAGCCGGCAGCAACGCTCCAGCCGTCCAATCAGCCCCAGCATTTT. Its translation: CATSREPAATLQPSNQPQHF.

This chain connects TRBV7-2 to TRBJ2-7, with 9 bases lining up with TRBD2. The germline gives CDR1 SGHTA, CDR2 FQGNSA. V trimming: 3 bases; J trimming: 5 bases; junction bases outside the gene matches: 5. The length of the CDR3 is 14 residues. CDR3 nucleotide sequence: TGTGCCAGCAGCTTCGCGGGGGGGTATCACGAGCAGTACTTC. Encoded protein: CASSFAGGYHEQYF. Using reference TRBV7-2 and TRBJ2-7 for the parts outside the CDR3, the full variable domain is GAGVSQSPSNKVTEKGKDVELRCDPISGHTALYWYRQSLGQGLEFLIYFQGNSAPDKSGLPSDRFSAERTGGSVSTLTIQRTQQEDSAVYLCASSFAGGYHEQYFGPGTRLTVT.

This clonotype showed up just a few times. The rearrangement joins TRBV24-1 to TRBJ2-1; 9 bases fit TRBD1. The length of the CDR3 is 13 residues. Germline CDR1 and CDR2: KGHDR and SFDVKD. The V segment lost 6 bases and the J segment 8 bases; nucleotides outside the gene matches: 4. CDR3 in amino acids: CATSTGGWDEQFF. The CDR3 region has the DNA TGTGCCACCAGTACAGGGGGCTGGGATGAGCAGTTCTTC.

This chain connects TRBV5-5 to TRBJ2-3; 7 bases agree with TRBD1. This CDR3 region has 14 residues. Germline V CDR1 and CDR2: SGHKS, YYEKEE (reference sequence). Losses at the gene ends were 1 base for V and 6 bases for J; bases not matched to a gene: 5. CDR3 sequence (DNA): TGTGCCAGCAGCTTGACAGGGGACGTCGATACGCAGTATTTT. Translated: CASSLTGDVDTQYF.